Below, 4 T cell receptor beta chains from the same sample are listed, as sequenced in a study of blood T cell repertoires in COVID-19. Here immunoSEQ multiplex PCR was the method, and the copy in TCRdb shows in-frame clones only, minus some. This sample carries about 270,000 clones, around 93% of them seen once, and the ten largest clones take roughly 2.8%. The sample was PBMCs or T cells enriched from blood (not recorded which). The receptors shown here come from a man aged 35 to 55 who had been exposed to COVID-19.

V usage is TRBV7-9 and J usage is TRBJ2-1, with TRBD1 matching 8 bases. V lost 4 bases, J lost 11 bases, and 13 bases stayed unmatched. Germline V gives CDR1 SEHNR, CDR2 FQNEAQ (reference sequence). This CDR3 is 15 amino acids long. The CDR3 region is CASSSGQGNELKQFF. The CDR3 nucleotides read TGTGCCAGCAGCTCCGGACAGGGCAATGAGCTGAAGCAGTTCTTC.

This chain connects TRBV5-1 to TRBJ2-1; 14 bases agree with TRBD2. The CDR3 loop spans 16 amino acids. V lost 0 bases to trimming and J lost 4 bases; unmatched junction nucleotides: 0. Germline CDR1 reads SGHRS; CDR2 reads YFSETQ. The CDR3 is CASSLGLAGGYNEQFF. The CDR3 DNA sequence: TGCGCCAGCAGCTTGGGACTAGCGGGAGGGTACAATGAGCAGTTCTTC. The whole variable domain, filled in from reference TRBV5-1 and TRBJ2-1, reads KAGVTQTPRYLIKTRGQQVTLSCSPISGHRSVSWYQQTPGQGLQFLFEYFSETQRNKGNFPGRFSGRQFSNSRSEMNVSTLELGDSALYLCASSLGLAGGYNEQFFGPGTRLTVL.

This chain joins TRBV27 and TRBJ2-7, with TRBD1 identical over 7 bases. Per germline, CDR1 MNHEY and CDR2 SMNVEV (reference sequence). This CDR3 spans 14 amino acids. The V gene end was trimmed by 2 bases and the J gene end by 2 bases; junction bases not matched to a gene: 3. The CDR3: CASSLTGAPYEQYF. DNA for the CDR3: TGTGCCAGCAGTTTAACAGGGGCTCCCTACGAGCAGTACTTC.

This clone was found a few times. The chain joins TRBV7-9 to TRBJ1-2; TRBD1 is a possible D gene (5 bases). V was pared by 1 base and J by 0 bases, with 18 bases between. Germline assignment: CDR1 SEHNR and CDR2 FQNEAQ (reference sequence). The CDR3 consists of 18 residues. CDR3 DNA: TGTGCCAGCAGCTTAGTAGAGGGGAGGGGTGCAGCTAACTATGGCTACACCTTC. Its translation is CASSLVEGRGAANYGYTF.